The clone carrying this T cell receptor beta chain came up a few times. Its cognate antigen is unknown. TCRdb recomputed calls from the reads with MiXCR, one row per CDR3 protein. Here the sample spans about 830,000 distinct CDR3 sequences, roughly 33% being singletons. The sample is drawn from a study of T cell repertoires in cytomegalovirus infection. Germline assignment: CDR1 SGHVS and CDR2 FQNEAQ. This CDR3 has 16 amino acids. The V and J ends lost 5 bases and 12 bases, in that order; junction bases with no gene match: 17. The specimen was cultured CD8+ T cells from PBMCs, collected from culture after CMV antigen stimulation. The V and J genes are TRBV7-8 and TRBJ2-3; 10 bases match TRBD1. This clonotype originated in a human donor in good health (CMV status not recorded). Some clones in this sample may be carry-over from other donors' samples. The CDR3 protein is CASSPVRTGGTEGQYF. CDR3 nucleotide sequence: TGTGCCAGCAGCCCCGTGAGGACAGGGGGAACTGAGGGACAGTATTTT.